This entry describes one T cell receptor beta chain. The data were taken from a study of blood T cell repertoires in COVID-19. Turning to the study itself: Acute-phase and convalescent COVID-19 samples originated in the United States, Italy and Spain.

Participant reports of clinical history set cohort assignment. V shed 5 bases and J shed 7 bases, with 14 bases lying between them. This CDR3 contains 13 residues. Per the study methods: Amplifying reference gene primers gave estimates of nucleated cell counts. Some clones are missing from TCRdb's copy, which holds only in-frame ones; the method was immunoSEQ multiplex PCR. The V and J calls and the clone size are those of that table, but D and trimming were determined from the DNA. The sample holds about 330,000 clones, 80% to 95% seen once. The chain has TRBV12-3 or TRBV12-4 and TRBJ1-1; maybe TRBD1 (5 bases). Sequencing was carried out using PBMCs or T cells enriched from blood (not recorded which). The sequence was obtained from a woman in her twenties or thirties who had recovered from COVID-19. CDR3 sequence reads: CASSMQGGSEAFF. DNA for the CDR3: TGTGCCAGCAGTATGCAGGGTGGTAGTGAAGCTTTCTTT.